Given below is one T cell receptor beta chain in context. This receptor's antigen is unknown. Base qualities were left out, and no much larger clone turns up one base away. This sample was taken from a study of vaccination and CD4 T cells after COVID-19 (dated by TCRdb to 2022 to 2024). Regarding the study in general: Convalescent patients had a positive SARS-CoV-2 result on nasal swab PCR, and of these patients, under ten had mild disease and one had severe disease. Participants got two doses of the Pfizer-BioNTech BNT162b2 vaccine (n=8) or two doses of the Moderna mRNA-1273 vaccine (n=2). Overlapping spike peptide pools from SARS-CoV-2 and from the common cold coronaviruses HCoV-NL63, HCoV-OC43 and HCoV-229E were used as culture stimuli. Post-COVID blood samples from convalescent patients were collected a median of around 100 days after diagnosis, with a range of 35 to 161 days. Post-vaccine blood samples were collected a median of about 72 days after the second vaccine dose, ranging from roughly 13 to 241 days. The convalescent cohort included six males and four females, with two Hispanic individuals, seven Caucasians, two Asians and one multiracial person. As controls, cultures received a CEFX viral epitope pool (the positive control), an HIV-1 Nef peptide pool (the negative control), or no peptide at all. In approximately ten COVID-19 convalescent patients and 4 infection-naive healthy vaccine recipients, the spike-specific CD4+ TCR repertoire before mRNA vaccination was compared with the repertoire after mRNA vaccination. For a few convalescent patients, samples were collected at an early post-vaccination timepoint (day 14) as well as at a late post-vaccination timepoint (days 161 to 241).

The intended sense of this specimen's time point label: late sampling 161 to 241 days after vaccination in a few convalescent patients. The treatment or condition label, read with the paper, signifies: roughly 11-day PBMC culture with coronavirus spike peptide pools or control peptides (ViraFEST assay). The ViraFEST assay was used in the study, in which antigen-specific T cells were expanded with peptide pools and expanded clonotypes were subsequently identified by TCR sequencing. The convalescent patients' positive SARS-CoV-2 PCR tests were from March to December 2020, which was before the Alpha, Beta and Delta variants emerged in the United States. Each well held under 2.5 million PBMCs cultured in IMDM containing approximately 5% human AB serum and around 10 IU/ml IL-2, with roughly 9.2 ug/ml peptide pools added. Half of the culture medium was replaced with fresh IL-2-containing medium on days 3 and 7. After about 11 days of culture, CD4+ T cells were isolated by negative selection using the EasySep CD4+ T cell isolation kit. PBMCs were separated from whole blood using Ficoll-Paque Plus gradient centrifugation and then either used fresh or cryopreserved at -140C. In general, triplicate wells were set up for every culture condition.

What the research found in general, with its limitations: In convalescent patients, a median about 86% of post-vaccine SARS-CoV-2-reactive clones were detected only after vaccination, and vaccine-specific priming was suggested by this finding. The study included relatively few convalescent patients and did not analyze early timepoints after natural infection. Nearly all vaccine-specific clones in convalescent patients (304 of 307) were mono-reactive for SARS-CoV-2 spike rather than cross-reactive with common cold coronaviruses. An increase in the median number of SARS-CoV-2-reactive clonotypes from more than 20 after infection to 38 after vaccination was observed, but the change was not found to be significant.

CDR1 and CDR2 (SGHVS, FNYEAQ) derive from the germline V gene. The junction shows trimming of 0 bases on V and 1 base on J, plus 3 bases between the germline ends. CDR3 length: 13 amino acids, cysteine to phenylalanine. Of all the DNA, just the CDR3 is kept, 39 bases in frame from base 1. Library method: PCR. DNA from cultured CD4+ T cells underwent TCR sequencing with the Oncomine TCR Beta short-read assay at the Johns Hopkins FTIC core. Genomic DNA was extracted from the cultured CD4+ T cells with the QIAamp micro DNA kit. Oncomine TCR Beta libraries made from cultured CD4+ T cells were pooled using unique dual indexes and sequenced on an Illumina iSeq 100. In the paper's pipeline: Non-productive sequences were removed, and CDR3s not starting with C, not ending with F or W, or shorter than 7 amino acids were discarded. The MANAFEST web application was used to identify antigen-specific clonotypes by comparing peptide-stimulated wells against reference wells and other culture wells. An FDR below 0.05, an odds ratio above 5, and a productive frequency above 0.1% in at least two of three replicate wells were required for clones to be considered positive. A clonotype was classed as cross-reactive if the clonotype showed significant expansion both in SARS-CoV-2 spike wells and in at least one common cold coronavirus spike condition. Using R version 3.6.1, CDR3 homology was evaluated through Levenshtein distances (stringdist) along with unrooted phylogenetic trees (ape). TCRdb passed the public sequencing reads through fastp at Q25 and MiXCR, retaining productive beta sequences. Rows with one shared CDR3 protein collapse into an entry with the most common genes and DNA. The V and J calls and clone size are TCRdb's, not the authors'. The sample table lists approximately 22,000 distinct CDR3 sequences, about 31% of them with a count of one. Of the sample, more than 9.5% is held by the ten largest clones.

The rearrangement combines TRBV7-6 with TRBJ1-2; the D gene is unclear. The sequenced sample was CD4+ T cells from blood, cultured in vitro, obtained about 7 months after SARS-CoV-2 vaccination. The receptor was isolated from a human donor who had recovered from COVID-19. For the CDR3, the sequence is CASSLANNYGYTF. Read as DNA, the sequence is TGTGCCAGCAGCTTAGCCAATAACTATGGCTACACCTTC.